A few counts support the clone carrying this TCR beta chain. The CDR3 runs 15 residues. Looked up from germline, CDR1 is SQVTM and CDR2 is ANQGSEA. The J segment lost 3 bases and the V segment lost 2 bases, leaving 7 bases of the junction unmatched. Duration under 3 months, a NOSPECS grade of at least 4, and a Clinical Activity Score of at least 3 characterized the ophthalmopathy patients. Exclusion of a patient resulted from uncontrolled infection, other autoimmune disease, pregnancy or lactation. These data are taken from a study of T cells in Graves' hyperthyroidism and ophthalmopathy. What was amplified from RNA transcripts were TCR beta CDR3 regions. During a first-round RT-PCR of the TCR CDR3, the HTBI primer set was used. TCRdb used MiXCR to reprocess the multiplex PCR reads, holding one entry per CDR3 protein. The table records hundreds of thousands of distinct CDR3 sequences, roughly 14% of them present only once.

Sequencing was done on a sample of blood. The chain carries TRBV29-1 and TRBJ2-7, with 10 bases fitting TRBD2. The receptor was isolated from a man between 18 and 29 years old with Graves' ophthalmopathy. As DNA, the CDR3 is TGCAGCGTTGAAAGAACTAGCGGGACCCTCTACGAGCAGTACTTC. This gives the protein CSVERTSGTLYEQYF.